This T cell receptor beta chain was documented in a study of T cell responses to AZD1222 COVID-19 vaccine. Study background: Second doses at about 4 or about 12 weeks were pooled.

With 5 bases clipped from V and 2 bases from J, the junction kept 9 bases outside the gene matches. CDR3 length equals 15 residues. The V gene's germline CDR1 is SGDLS and CDR2 YYNGEE. Notes on the study in general: Reportedly, close to half of spike-specific TCRs are directed against unmutated variant regions. The study identified only five or six AZD1222 recipients as seropositive at baseline.

Method: immunoSEQ multiplex PCR; TCRdb's copy keeps in-frame clones and lacks some. The sample carries approximately 82,000 clones, 85% to 95% recorded once. Regarding this clone: Its antigen is undetermined.

This clonotype originated in an adult in good health. This chain joins TRBV9 and TRBJ1-2; TRBD1 matches at 7 bases. The sequenced sample was peripheral blood, obtained on day 0 of AZD1222 vaccination. The DNA for the CDR3 is TGTGCCAGCAGAAGAACAGGGGACCCCAACTATGGCTACACCTTC. Translating gives CASRRTGDPNYGYTF.